Here is one T cell receptor (beta chain) with its context. Only a few counts were recorded for this clonotype. Its antigen is unknown. No much larger clonotype is one base removed from it; base qualities were not supplied. This entry belongs to a study of identical twins (dated by TCRdb to about 2016). General notes on the study: To test whether fetal clonotypes persist, this study deep-sequenced TCR alpha and beta repertoires from monozygotic twins, from unrelated adults of various ages, and from cord blood. Replicate twin experiments were performed at different times using different library preparation protocols to rule out contamination.

Overall study outcomes, separate from this receptor: Fewer insertions were carried by abundant cord blood beta clonotypes, a similar but weaker trend appeared in young adult naive repertoires, and no such trend appeared in memory repertoires. Out-of-frame TCR alpha sequences shared between twins showed an excess of low generation-probability sequences compared with coincidental sharing between unrelated individuals. Zero-insertion analyses could be partly confounded by invariant T cells such as MAIT and iNKT, though diverse VJ usage argued against such confounding for most clonotypes. Out-of-frame TCR alpha sharing in monozygotic twins was systematically underestimated by recombination models, whereas sharing between unrelated individuals was in agreement with the recombination models. A weaker excess of twin sharing was found in beta out-of-frame sequences because the signal-to-noise ratio was lowered by fewer shared sequences. Because the same donors could not be followed over many years, the conclusions depended on cross-sectional statistical analysis.

All donors were healthy Caucasians. The library relied on 5' RACE. Sequencing used an Illumina HiSeq 2000. A universal primer binding site was added through template switching, and the final cDNA carried a unique molecular identifier so that TCR cDNA molecules could be counted accurately. First-strand cDNA for TCR alpha and beta chains was synthesized from specific primers in the conserved constant-segment region. Each cDNA library was double barcoded, with a SMART-Mk sample barcode plus Illumina barcodes, to control for contamination. TruSeq adapter sequences along with Illumina sample barcodes were introduced in two successive PCR steps. TCR alpha and beta cDNA libraries were sequenced on the Illumina HiSeq platform with custom primers. The authors' pipeline ran thus. Raw reads were processed with MiGEC to extract unique molecular identifiers, and MiXCR was used to determine CDR3 positions. Recombination models were inferred per individual with the repgenHMM and IGoR tools using an EM algorithm. The tcR package in R was used for shared clonotype analysis, with sharing normalized by the product of cloneset sizes. Out-of-frame nonproductive sequences were analyzed to study raw recombination free of thymic and clonal selection effects. In-frame beta chains were kept once TCRdb had trimmed the public reads at Q25 with fastp and called clones with MiXCR. A single entry per CDR3 protein holds the most common genes and DNA from its merged rows. It is TCRdb's table, rather than the study itself, that gives the V and J calls and clone size. For this sample there are 1.5 million to 2 million distinct CDR3 sequences; less than 40% appear just once. The ten largest account for about 0.3% of the sample.

Via the germline V gene, CDR1 is LGHNA and CDR2 YNFKEQ. The germline V and J ends show losses of 4 bases and 4 bases respectively, and no gene match explains 6 bases of the junction. There are 14 amino acids in the CDR3, from cysteine to phenylalanine inclusive. CDR3 DNA is the only sequence kept; it has 42 bases, read in frame from the first base. The rearranged chain carries TRBV4-2 and TRBJ2-7; 8 of the junction bases match TRBD1. This receptor was taken from a newborn girl in good health. The specimen sequenced was cord blood. The CDR3 region has the sequence CASSRPGQEYEQYF. The DNA is TGTGCCAGCAGCCGCCCGGGACAGGAGTACGAGCAGTACTTC.